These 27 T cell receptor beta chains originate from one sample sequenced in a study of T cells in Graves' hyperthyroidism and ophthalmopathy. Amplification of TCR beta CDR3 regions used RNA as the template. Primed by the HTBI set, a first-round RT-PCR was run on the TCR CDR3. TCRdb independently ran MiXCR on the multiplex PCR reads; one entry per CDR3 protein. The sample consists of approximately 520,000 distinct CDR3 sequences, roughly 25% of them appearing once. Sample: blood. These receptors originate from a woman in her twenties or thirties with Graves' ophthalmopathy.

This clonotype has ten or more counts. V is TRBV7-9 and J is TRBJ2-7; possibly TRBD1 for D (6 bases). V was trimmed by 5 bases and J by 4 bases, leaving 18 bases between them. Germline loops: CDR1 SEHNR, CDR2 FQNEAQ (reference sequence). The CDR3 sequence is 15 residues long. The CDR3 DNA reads TGTGCCAGCAGCACAAATGACAGGTCTGGTTACGAGCAGTACTTC. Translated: CASSTNDRSGYEQYF.

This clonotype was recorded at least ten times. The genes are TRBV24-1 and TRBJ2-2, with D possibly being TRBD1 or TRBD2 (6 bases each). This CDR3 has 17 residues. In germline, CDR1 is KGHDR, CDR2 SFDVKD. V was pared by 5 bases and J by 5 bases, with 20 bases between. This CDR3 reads CATSAPGFGGGTGELFF. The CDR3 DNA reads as TGTGCCACCAGTGCCCCAGGTTTCGGAGGGGGTACCGGGGAGCTGTTTTTT.

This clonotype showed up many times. CDR3 sequence reads: CASSSSTGVQETQYF. The CDR3 nucleotides are TGTGCCAGCAGCTCATCTACAGGGGTCCAAGAGACCCAGTACTTC. V is TRBV3-1 and J is TRBJ2-5; TRBD1 agrees at 7 bases. CDR1 and CDR2 (germline): LGHDT, YNNKEL (reference sequence). This CDR3 has 15 amino acids. V was pared by 5 bases and J by 1 base, with 7 bases of the junction left unmatched.

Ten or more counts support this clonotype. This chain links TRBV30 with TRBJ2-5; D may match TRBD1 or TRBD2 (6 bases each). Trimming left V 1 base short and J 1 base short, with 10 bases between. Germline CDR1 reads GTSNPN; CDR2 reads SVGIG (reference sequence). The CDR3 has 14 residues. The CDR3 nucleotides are TGTGCCTGGAGTGCCGGGGGCTTCCAAGAGACCCAGTACTTC. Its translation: CAWSAGGFQETQYF. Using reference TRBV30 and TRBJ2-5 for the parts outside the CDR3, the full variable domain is SQTIHQWPATLVQPVGSPLSLECTVEGTSNPNLYWYRQAAGRGLQLLFYSVGIGQISSEVPQNLSASRPQDRQFILSSKKLLLSDSGFYLCAWSAGGFQETQYFGPGTRLLVL.

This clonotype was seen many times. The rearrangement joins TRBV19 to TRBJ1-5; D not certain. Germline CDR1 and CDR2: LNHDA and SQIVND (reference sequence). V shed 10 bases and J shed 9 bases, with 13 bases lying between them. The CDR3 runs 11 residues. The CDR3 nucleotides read TGTGCCACCGGATCCGGGCCGCCCCAGCATTTT. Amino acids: CATGSGPPQHF.

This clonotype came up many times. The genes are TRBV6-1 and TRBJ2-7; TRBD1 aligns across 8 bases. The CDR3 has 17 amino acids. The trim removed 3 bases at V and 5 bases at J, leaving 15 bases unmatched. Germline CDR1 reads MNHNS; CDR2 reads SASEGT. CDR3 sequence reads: CASSDWPSGGEKDEQYF. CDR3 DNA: TGTGCCAGCAGTGATTGGCCCTCAGGGGGCGAGAAGGACGAGCAGTACTTC.

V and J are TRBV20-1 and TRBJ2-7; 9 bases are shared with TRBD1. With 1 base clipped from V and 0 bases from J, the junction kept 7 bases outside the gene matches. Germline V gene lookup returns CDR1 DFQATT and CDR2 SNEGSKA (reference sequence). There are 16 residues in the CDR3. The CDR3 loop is CSARGVDRGSSYEQYF. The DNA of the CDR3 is TGCAGTGCTAGAGGGGTGGACAGGGGCAGCTCCTACGAGCAGTACTTC.

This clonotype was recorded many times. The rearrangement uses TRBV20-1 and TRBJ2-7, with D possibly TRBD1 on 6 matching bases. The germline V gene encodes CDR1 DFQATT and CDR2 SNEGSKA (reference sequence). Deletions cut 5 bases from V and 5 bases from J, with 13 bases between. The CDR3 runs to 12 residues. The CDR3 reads CSAPGGGNEQYF. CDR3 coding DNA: TGCAGTGCTCCGGGTGGGGGCAACGAGCAGTACTTC.

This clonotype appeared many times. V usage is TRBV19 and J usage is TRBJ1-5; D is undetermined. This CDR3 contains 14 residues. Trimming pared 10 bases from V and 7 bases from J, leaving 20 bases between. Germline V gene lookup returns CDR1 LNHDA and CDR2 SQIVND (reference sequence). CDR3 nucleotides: TGTGCCACCACCAAGCGGGGTATGGAGCAGCCCCAGCATTTT. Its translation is CATTKRGMEQPQHF. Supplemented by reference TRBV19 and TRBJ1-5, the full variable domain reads DGGITQSPKYLFRKEGQNVTLSCEQNLNHDAMYWYRQDPGQGLRLIYYSQIVNDFQKGDIAEGYSVSREKKESFPLTVTSAQKNPTAFYLCATTKRGMEQPQHFGDGTRLSIL.

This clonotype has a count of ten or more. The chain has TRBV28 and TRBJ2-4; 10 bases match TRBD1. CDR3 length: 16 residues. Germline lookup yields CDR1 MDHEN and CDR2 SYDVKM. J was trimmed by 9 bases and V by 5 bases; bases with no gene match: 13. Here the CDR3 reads CASSPTGTGVPVIQYF. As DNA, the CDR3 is TGTGCCAGCAGTCCCACCGGGACAGGGGTCCCTGTCATTCAGTACTTC.

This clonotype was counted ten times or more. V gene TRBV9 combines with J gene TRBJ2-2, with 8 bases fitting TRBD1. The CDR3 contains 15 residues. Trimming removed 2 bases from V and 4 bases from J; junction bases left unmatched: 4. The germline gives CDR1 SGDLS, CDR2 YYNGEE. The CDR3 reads CASSVGQVGTGELFF. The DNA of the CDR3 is TGTGCCAGCAGCGTGGGACAGGTGGGCACCGGGGAGCTGTTTTTT. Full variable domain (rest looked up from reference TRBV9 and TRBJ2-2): DSGVTQTPKHLITATGQRVTLRCSPRSGDLSVYWYQQSLDQGLQFLIQYYNGEERAKGNILERFSAQQFPDLHSELNLSSLELGDSALYFCASSVGQVGTGELFFGEGSRLTVL.

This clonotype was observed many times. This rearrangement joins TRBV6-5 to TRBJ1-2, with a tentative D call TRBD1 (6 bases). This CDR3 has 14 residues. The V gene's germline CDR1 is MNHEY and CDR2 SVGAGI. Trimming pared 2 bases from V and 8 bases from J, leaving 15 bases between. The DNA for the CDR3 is TGTGCCAGCAGTTACGTTTCGGGGGCTGGGGGCTACACCTTC. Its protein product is CASSYVSGAGGYTF.

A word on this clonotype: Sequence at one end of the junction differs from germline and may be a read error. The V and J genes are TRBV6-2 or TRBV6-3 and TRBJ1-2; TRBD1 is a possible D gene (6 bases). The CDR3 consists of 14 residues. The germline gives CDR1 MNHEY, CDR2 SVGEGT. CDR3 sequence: CASRRDIGNYGYTF. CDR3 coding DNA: TGTGCCAGCAGACGGGACATAGGAAACTATGGTTACACCTTC.

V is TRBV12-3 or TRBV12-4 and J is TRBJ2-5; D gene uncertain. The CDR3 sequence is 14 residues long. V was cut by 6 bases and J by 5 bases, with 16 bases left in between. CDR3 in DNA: TGTGCCAGCAGCCCTCTAGATTTCCGGGAGACCCAGTACTTC. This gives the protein CASSPLDFRETQYF.

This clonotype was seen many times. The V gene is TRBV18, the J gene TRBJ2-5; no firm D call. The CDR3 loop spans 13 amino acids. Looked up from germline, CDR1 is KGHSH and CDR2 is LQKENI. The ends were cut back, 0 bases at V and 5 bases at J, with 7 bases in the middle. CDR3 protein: CASSPPQDETQYF. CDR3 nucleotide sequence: TGTGCCAGCTCACCACCCCAGGATGAGACCCAGTACTTC.

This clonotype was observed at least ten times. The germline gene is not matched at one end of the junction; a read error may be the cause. Here the CDR3 DNA reads TGTGCCAGCAGTTTCGAGACAGGGCCAAACTATAGCTACACCTTC. This codes for CASSFETGPNYSYTF. This sequence joins TRBV12-3 or TRBV12-4 and TRBJ1-2; 7 nucleotides line up with TRBD1. This CDR3 has 15 residues.

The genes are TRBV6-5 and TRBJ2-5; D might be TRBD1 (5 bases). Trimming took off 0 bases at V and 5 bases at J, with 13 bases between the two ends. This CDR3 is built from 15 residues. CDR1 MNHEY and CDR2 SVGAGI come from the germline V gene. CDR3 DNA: TGTGCCAGCAGTTACTCAGGTTCAGGGTCGGAGACCCAGTACTTC. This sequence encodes CASSYSGSGSETQYF.

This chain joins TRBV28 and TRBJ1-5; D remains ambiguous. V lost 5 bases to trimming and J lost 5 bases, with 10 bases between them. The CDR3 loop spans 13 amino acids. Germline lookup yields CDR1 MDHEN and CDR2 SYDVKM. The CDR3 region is CASSRSRYQPQHF. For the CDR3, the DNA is TGTGCCAGCAGTAGGAGCAGGTATCAGCCCCAGCATTTT.

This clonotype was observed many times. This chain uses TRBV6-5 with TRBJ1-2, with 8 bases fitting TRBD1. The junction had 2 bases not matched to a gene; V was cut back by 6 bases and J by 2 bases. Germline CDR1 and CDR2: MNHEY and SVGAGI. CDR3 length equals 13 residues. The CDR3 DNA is TGTGCCAGCAGAGGACAGGGAAACTATGGCTACACCTTC. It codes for CASRGQGNYGYTF.

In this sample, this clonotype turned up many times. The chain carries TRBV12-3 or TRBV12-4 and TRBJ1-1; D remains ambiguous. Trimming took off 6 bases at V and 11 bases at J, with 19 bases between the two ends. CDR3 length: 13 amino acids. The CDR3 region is CASSREVQGTAFF. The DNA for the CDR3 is TGTGCCAGCAGCAGAGAGGTACAAGGAACGGCTTTCTTT.

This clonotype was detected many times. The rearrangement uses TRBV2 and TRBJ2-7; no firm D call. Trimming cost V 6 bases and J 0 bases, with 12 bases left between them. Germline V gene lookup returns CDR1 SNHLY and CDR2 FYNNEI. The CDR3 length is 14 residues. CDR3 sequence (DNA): TGTGCCAGCAGAGAATCGACGGTCTCCTACGAGCAGTACTTC. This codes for CASRESTVSYEQYF.

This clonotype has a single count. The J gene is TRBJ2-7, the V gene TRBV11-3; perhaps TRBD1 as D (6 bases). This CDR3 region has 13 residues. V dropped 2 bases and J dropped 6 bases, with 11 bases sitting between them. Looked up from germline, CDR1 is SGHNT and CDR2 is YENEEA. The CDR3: CASSLRQAAEQYF. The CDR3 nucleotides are TGTGCCAGCAGCTTACGACAGGCTGCCGAGCAGTACTTC.

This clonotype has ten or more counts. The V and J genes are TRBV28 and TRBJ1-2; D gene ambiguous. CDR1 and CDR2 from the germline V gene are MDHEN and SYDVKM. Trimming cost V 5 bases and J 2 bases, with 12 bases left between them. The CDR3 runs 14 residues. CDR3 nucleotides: TGTGCCAGCAGTACGACTCGGCCGAACTATGGCTACACCTTC. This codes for CASSTTRPNYGYTF.

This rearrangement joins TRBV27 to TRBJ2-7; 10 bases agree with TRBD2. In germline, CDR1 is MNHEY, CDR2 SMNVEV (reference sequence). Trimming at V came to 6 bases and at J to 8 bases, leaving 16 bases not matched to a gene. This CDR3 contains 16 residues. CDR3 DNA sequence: TGTGCCAGCAGGCCTACTAGCGGGGCCCCTCCTACGAAGCAGTACTTC. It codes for CASRPTSGAPPTKQYF.

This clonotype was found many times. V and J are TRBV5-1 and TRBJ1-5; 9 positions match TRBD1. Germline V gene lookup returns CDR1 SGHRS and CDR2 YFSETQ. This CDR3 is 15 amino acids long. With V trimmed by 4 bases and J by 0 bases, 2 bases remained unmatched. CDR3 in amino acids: CASSLTGGSNQPQHF. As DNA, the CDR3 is TGCGCCAGCAGCCTGACAGGGGGTAGCAATCAGCCCCAGCATTTT.

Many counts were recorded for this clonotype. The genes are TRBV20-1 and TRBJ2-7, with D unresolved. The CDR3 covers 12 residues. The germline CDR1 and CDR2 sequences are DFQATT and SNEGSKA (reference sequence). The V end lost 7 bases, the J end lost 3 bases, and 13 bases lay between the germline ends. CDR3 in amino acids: CSVSQQNYEQYF. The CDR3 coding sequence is TGCAGTGTTTCACAGCAGAACTACGAGCAGTACTTC.

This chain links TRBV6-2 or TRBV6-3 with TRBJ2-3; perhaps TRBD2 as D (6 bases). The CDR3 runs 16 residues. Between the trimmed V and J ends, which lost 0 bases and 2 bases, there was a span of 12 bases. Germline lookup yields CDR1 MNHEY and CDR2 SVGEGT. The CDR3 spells CASSYSGSGVTDTQYF. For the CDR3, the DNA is TGTGCCAGCAGTTACTCTGGTAGCGGCGTCACAGATACGCAGTATTTT.